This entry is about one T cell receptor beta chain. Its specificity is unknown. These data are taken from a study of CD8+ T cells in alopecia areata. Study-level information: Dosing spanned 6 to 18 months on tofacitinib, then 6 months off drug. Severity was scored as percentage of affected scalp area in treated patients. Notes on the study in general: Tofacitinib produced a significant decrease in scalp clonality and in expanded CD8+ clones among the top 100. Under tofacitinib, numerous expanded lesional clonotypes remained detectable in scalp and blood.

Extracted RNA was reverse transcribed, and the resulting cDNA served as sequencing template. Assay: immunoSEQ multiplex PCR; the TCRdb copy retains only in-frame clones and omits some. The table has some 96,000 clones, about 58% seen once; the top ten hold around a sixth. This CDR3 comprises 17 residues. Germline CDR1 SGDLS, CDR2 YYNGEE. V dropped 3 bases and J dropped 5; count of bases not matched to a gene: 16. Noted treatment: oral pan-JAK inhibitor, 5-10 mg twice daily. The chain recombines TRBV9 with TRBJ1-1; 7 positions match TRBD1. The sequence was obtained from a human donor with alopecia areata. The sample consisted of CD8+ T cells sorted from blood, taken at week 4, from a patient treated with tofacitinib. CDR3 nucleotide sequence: TGTGCCAGCAGCGGGAGGAGTGACAGGGCGCTAGAGACTGAAGCTTTCTTT. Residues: CASSGRSDRALETEAFF.